This TCR beta chain was recorded in a study of response to subunit inactivated influenza vaccine. Study results and caveats: The authors offered the suggestion that each seasonal influenza vaccination recruits few new T cells.

As to this clonotype: Its antigen is as yet unknown.

Each CDR3 protein is one row after TCRdb ran MiXCR on the RT-PCR reads. Here the sample spans roughly 700,000 distinct CDR3 sequences, 15% to 18% being singletons. This receptor was obtained from a man aged 50 to 60 who received an inactivated influenza vaccine. Sequenced material: PBMCs from blood, taken 11 to 12 days after vaccination.

In nucleotides, the CDR3 is TGCGCCAGCAGCTACGGGGCCAGGGTTGGTGAAAAACTGTTTTTT. It is translated as CASSYGARVGEKLFF. The chain uses TRBV5-1 and TRBJ1-4; possibly TRBD1 for D (5 bases). The CDR3 has 15 residues. CDR1 SGHRS and CDR2 YFSETQ come from the germline V gene. V was pared by 3 bases and J by 7 bases, with 16 bases between.